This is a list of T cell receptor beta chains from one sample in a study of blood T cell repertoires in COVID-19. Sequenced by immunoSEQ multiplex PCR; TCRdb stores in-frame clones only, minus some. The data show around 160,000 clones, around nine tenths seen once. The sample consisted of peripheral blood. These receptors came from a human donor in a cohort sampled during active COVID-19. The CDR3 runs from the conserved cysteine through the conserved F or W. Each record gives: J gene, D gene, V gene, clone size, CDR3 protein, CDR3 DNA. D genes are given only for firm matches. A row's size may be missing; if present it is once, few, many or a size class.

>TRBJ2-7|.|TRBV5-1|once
CASSLGEGVDEQYF
TGCGCCAGCAGCTTGGGCGAGGGGGTGGACGAGCAGTACTTC
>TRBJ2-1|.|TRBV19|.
CASSNRIGGGRAGNEQFF
TGTGCCAGTAGTAACCGGATCGGCGGGGGCCGTGCCGGCAATGAGCAGTTCTTC
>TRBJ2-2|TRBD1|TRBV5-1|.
CASSAQGATSGELFF
TGCGCCAGCAGCGCACAGGGGGCAACGTCCGGGGAGCTGTTTTTT
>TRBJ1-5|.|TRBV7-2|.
CASSLVVSGGQPQHF
TGTGCCAGCAGCTTAGTGGTTTCCGGAGGCCAGCCCCAGCATTTT
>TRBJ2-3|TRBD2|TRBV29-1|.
CSVVVLAGATDTQYF
TGCAGCGTTGTAGTACTAGCGGGGGCCACAGATACGCAGTATTTT
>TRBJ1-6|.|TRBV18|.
CASSPGMENSPLHF
TGTGCCAGCTCACCAGGAATGGAGAATTCACCCCTCCACTTT
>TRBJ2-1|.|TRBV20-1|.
CSARLVDEQFF
TGCAGTGCCAGACTAGTAGATGAGCAGTTCTTC
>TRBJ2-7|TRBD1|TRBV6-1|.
CASSEGTGGSYEQYF
TGTGCCAGCAGTGAAGGGACAGGTGGCTCCTACGAGCAGTACTTC
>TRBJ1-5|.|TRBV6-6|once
CASSPNGRAQPQHF
TGTGCCAGCAGCCCAAACGGGAGGGCACAGCCCCAGCATTTT
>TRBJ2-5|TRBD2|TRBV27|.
CASSFSLAGFETQYF
TGTGCCAGCAGTTTCTCCCTAGCGGGGTTTGAGACCCAGTACTTC
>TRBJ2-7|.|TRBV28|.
CASSPLTGTTYEQYF
TGTGCCAGCAGTCCACTGACCGGGACAACCTACGAGCAGTACTTC
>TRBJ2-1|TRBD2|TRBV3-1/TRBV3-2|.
CASSPGDGGAYNEQFF
TGTGCCAGCAGCCCAGGGGACGGGGGGGCTTACAATGAGCAGTTCTTC
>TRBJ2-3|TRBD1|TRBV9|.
CASSVGTGGTDTQYF
TGTGCCAGCAGCGTAGGGACAGGGGGCACAGATACGCAGTATTTT
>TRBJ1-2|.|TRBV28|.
CASSSDRTYGYTF
TGTGCCAGCAGTTCAGACAGGACCTATGGCTACACCTTC
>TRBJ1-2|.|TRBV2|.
CASSHTGQSRGYGYTF
TGTGCCAGCAGTCATACCGGACAGTCTAGGGGGTATGGCTACACCTTC
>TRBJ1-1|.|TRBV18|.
CASSRAPTGENTEAFF
TGTGCCAGCTCACGGGCCCCGACAGGTGAAAACACTGAAGCTTTCTTT
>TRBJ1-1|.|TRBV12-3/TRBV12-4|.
CASSFRETSIPLF
TGTGCCAGCAGTTTTAGGGAGACAAGTATCCCCCTTTTT
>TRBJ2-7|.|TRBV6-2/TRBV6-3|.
CASSYVGGSYEQYF
TGTGCCAGCAGTTACGTGGGGGGCTCCTACGAGCAGTACTTC
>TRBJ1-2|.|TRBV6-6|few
CASSRNQWYGYTF
TGTGCCAGCAGCCGTAATCAGTGGTATGGCTACACCTTC
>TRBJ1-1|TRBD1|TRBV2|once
CASREDRGQNTEAFF
TGTGCCAGCAGAGAGGACAGGGGTCAGAACACTGAAGCTTTCTTT
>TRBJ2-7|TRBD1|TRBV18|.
CASSPGTGPYEQYF
TGTGCCAGCTCCCCGGGGACAGGGCCCTACGAGCAGTACTTC
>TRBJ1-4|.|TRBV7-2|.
CASSLASGTQARKLFF
TGTGCCAGCAGCTTAGCTTCCGGGACACAAGCCCGAAAACTGTTTTTT
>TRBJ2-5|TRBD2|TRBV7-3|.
CASSLTGASGVVMTQYF
TGTGCCAGCAGCTTAACAGGGGCTAGCGGTGTTGTGATGACCCAGTACTTC
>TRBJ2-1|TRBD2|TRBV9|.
CASSADSGSGGYNEQFF
TGTGCCAGCAGCGCCGATTCGGGTAGCGGGGGGTACAATGAGCAGTTCTTC
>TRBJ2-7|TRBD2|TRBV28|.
CATRGTGGLYEQYF
TGTGCCACCAGGGGAACGGGAGGGCTCTACGAGCAGTACTTC
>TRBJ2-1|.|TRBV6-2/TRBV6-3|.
CASSYLASANEQFF
TGTGCCAGCAGTTACTTGGCTAGCGCCAATGAGCAGTTCTTC
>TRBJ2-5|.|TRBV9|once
CASSVVQSGTQYF
TGTGCCAGCAGCGTAGTTCAATCGGGGACCCAGTACTTC
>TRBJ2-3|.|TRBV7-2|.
CASSLNPASADTQYF
TGTGCCAGCAGCTTAAATCCCGCTAGCGCAGATACGCAGTATTTT
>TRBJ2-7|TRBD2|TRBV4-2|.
CASSQSVGRGGDYEQYF
TGTGCCAGCAGCCAATCGGTGGGTCGGGGGGGAGACTACGAGCAGTACTTC
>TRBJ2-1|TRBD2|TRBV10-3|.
CAIGLAGIYNEQFF
TGTGCCATCGGACTAGCGGGTATTTACAATGAGCAGTTCTTC
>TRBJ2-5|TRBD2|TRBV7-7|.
CASSSTSGGAETQYF
TGTGCTAGCAGCTCGACTAGCGGGGGGGCAGAGACCCAGTACTTC
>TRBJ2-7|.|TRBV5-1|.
CASTMDGTYEQYF
TGCGCCAGCACCATGGACGGGACCTACGAGCAGTACTTC
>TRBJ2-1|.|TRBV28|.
CASNPSRYYNEQFF
TGTGCCAGCAATCCTAGCAGATACTACAATGAGCAGTTCTTC
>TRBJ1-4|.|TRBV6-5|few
CASSYGNSGEKLFF
TGTGCCAGCAGTTACGGTAACAGTGGGGAAAAACTGTTTTTT
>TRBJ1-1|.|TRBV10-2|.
CASSEVVGTLTEAFF
TGCGCCAGCAGTGAGGTGGTTGGGACACTCACTGAAGCTTTCTTT
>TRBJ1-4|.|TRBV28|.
CASSPANEKLFF
TGTGCCAGCAGCCCGGCTAATGAAAAACTGTTTTTT
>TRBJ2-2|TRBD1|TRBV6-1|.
CASSERGLPYTGELFF
TGTGCCAGCAGTGAGAGGGGGCTCCCATACACCGGGGAGCTGTTTTTT
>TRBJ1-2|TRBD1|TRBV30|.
CAWSLDRGFYGYTF
TGTGCCTGGAGTCTTGACAGGGGGTTTTATGGCTACACCTTC
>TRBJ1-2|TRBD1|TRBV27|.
CASSPSDRGGDGYTF
TGTGCCAGCAGCCCCTCGGACAGGGGAGGCGATGGCTACACCTTC
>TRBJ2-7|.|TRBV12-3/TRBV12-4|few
CASSPGRAYEQYF
TGTGCCAGCAGCCCCGGCAGGGCCTACGAGCAGTACTTC
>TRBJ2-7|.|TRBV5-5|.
CASSATTGAYEQYF
TGTGCCAGCAGCGCAACGACAGGAGCCTACGAGCAGTACTTC
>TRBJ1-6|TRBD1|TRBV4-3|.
CASSHMTGDNSPLHF
TGCGCCAGCAGCCATATGACAGGGGACAATTCACCCCTCCACTTT
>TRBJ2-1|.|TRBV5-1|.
CASSPKSLSRGAYNEQFF
TGCGCCAGCAGCCCCAAAAGCTTGTCTCGCGGGGCCTACAATGAGCAGTTCTTC
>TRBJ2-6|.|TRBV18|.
CASSPELGGTGANVLTF
TGTGCCAGCTCACCTGAGCTCGGGGGAACTGGGGCCAACGTCCTGACTTTC
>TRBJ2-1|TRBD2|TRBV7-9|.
CASSSTLASSYNEQFF
TGTGCCAGCAGCTCAACACTAGCGAGCTCCTACAATGAGCAGTTCTTC
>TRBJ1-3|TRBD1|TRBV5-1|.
CASSIGQGRDTIYF
TGCGCCAGCAGCATAGGACAGGGAAGGGACACCATATATTTT
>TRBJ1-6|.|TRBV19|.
CASSMRPRNSPLHF
TGTGCCAGTAGTATGCGGCCCCGTAATTCACCCCTCCACTTT
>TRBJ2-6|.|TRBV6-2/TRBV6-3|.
CASSYSRGSPRSSGANVLTF
TGTGCCAGCAGTTACTCGAGGGGGAGCCCCCGGAGCTCTGGGGCCAACGTCCTGACTTTC
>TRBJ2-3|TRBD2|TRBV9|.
CASSLAGEGTDTQYF
TGTGCCAGCAGCTTGGCGGGAGAGGGCACAGATACGCAGTATTTT